This T cell receptor (beta chain) was observed in a study of naive and memory T cell subsets. Whole blood, around 2.5 ml, came from adult healthy volunteers. An oligonucleotide containing a UMI was ligated to the 3' end of TCR cDNA. Per the germline V gene, CDR1 is LGHDT and CDR2 is YNNKEL (reference sequence). This CDR3 comprises 14 residues. With 1 base removed from V and 6 bases from J, the gap between germline ends came to 10 bases. This clonotype was seen at least ten times. Alpha and beta constant region primers primed reverse transcription for blood and skin samples. The SP2 primer and nested alpha and beta constant region primers amplified ligated cDNA in four rounds. TCRdb passed the 5' RACE reads through MiXCR, listing each CDR3 protein once. Among some 22,000 distinct CDR3 sequences listed, roughly 4% were seen once.

The origin of this receptor is a male donor in good health. V is TRBV3-1 and J is TRBJ2-1; D call uncertain. The CDR3 DNA reads TGTGCCAGCAGCCAAGGACGCAAAACCAATGAGCAGTTCTTC. This codes for CASSQGRKTNEQFF.